The clone carrying this TCR beta chain came up a few times. Its antigen remains unidentified. The sample is drawn from a study of T-cell memory formation after mild COVID-19. The wider study: TCR clustering was largely donor specific. Study-wide points: The appearance of some responding clones in pre-infection memory suggested that cross-reactive memory joined.

TCRdb reprocessed the 5' RACE reads with MiXCR, giving one entry per CDR3 protein. Among hundreds of thousands of distinct CDR3 sequences listed, roughly 22% were seen once. Trimming left V 5 bases short and J 5 bases short, with 15 bases between. The CDR3 totals 15 residues. This clonotype was obtained from an adult woman who had mild COVID-19 (a few samples of this study predate the infection). Cell type and time point are not known. V gene TRBV12-3 or TRBV12-4 combines with J gene TRBJ2-2; D might be TRBD1 (6 bases). Sequencing was performed on PBMCs or a T cell subset sorted from them (not recorded which). The CDR3 DNA reads TGTGCCAGCAGTCTTAATCAGGGGATAACCGGGGAGCTGTTTTTT. Its protein product is CASSLNQGITGELFF.